These 8 T cell receptor beta chains were sequenced from one sample in a study of T-cell memory formation after mild COVID-19. TCRdb itself ran the 5' RACE reads through MiXCR, one entry per CDR3 protein. The table records hundreds of thousands of distinct CDR3 sequences, approximately 19% of them present only once. Sequenced material: PBMCs or a T cell subset sorted from them (not recorded which). The receptor source for this set is a man between 18 and 29 years old who had mild COVID-19 (a few samples of this study predate the infection). Cell type and time point are not known.

The table lists this clonotype with a few counts. V and J are TRBV12-3 or TRBV12-4 and TRBJ2-2; TRBD1 matches at 7 bases. V lost 3 bases to trimming and J lost 4 bases; unmatched junction nucleotides: 8. This CDR3 has 16 amino acids. The CDR3 reads CASSLRAGGSTGELFF. The DNA for the CDR3 is TGTGCCAGCAGTTTGAGGGCAGGGGGAAGCACCGGGGAGCTGTTTTTT.

This clonotype has just a few counts. The chain couples TRBV6-6 to TRBJ1-1; 7 nucleotides line up with TRBD1. The CDR3 is 14 amino acids. V lost 5 bases to trimming and J lost 2 bases; unmatched junction nucleotides: 5. Germline CDR1 and CDR2: MNHNY and SVGAGI (reference sequence). The CDR3 here is CASSTTGSNTEAFF. The CDR3 bases are TGTGCCAGCAGTACGACAGGGTCTAACACTGAAGCTTTCTTT.

CDR3 loop: CSARDGGSVNTEAFF. Written as DNA, the CDR3 is TGCAGTGCTAGAGATGGCGGTTCGGTGAACACTGAAGCTTTCTTT. This rearrangement joins TRBV20-1 to TRBJ1-1; D gene unclear. Per the germline V gene, CDR1 is DFQATT and CDR2 is SNEGSKA (reference sequence). The CDR3 length is 15 residues. V lost 0 bases and J lost 0, with 11 bases in between.

This chain connects TRBV10-3 to TRBJ1-4; 8 bases are shared with TRBD1. The CDR3 contains 17 residues. Germline values: CDR1 ENHRY, CDR2 SYGVKD. The V segment lost 3 bases and the J segment 8 bases; nucleotides outside the gene matches: 14. The CDR3 coding sequence is TGTGCCATCAGTGACCCGAACAGGGGGACGGGGGTAGAAAAACTGTTTTTT. Encoded protein: CAISDPNRGTGVEKLFF.

This clonotype was observed many times. The gene calls are TRBV7-8 and TRBJ1-5, with D possibly TRBD1 on 6 matching bases. The CDR3 length is 17 residues. Germline assignment: CDR1 SGHVS and CDR2 FQNEAQ. V lost 5 bases, J lost 0 bases, and 17 bases lay in between. The CDR3 sequence is CASSAQGRGGSNQPQHF. CDR3 coding DNA: TGTGCCAGCAGCGCCCAAGGGCGAGGGGGTAGCAATCAGCCCCAGCATTTT.

This chain joins TRBV5-1 and TRBJ2-7, with D perhaps given as TRBD1 or TRBD2 (5 bases each). This CDR3 region has 15 residues. The V end lost 0 bases, the J end lost 7 bases, and 17 bases lay between the germline ends. Germline CDR1 SGHRS, CDR2 YFSETQ. The DNA for the CDR3 is TGCGCCAGCAGCTTGGGTGGTGGGGGTTCGGGGGAGCAGTACTTC. It is translated as CASSLGGGGSGEQYF.

The count of this clonotype is one. This sequence joins TRBV5-5 and TRBJ1-2; no clear D. CDR3 size: 14 residues. The ends were cut back, 4 bases at V and 5 bases at J, with 15 bases in the middle. Germline V gene lookup returns CDR1 SGHKS and CDR2 YYEKEE (reference sequence). CDR3 protein: CASSRVGLGYGYTF. As DNA, the CDR3 is TGTGCCAGCAGCCGAGTGGGCCTGGGGTATGGCTACACCTTC.

V gene TRBV28 combines with J gene TRBJ2-3; 11 positions agree with TRBD1. With V trimmed by 3 bases and J by 2 bases, 13 bases remained unmatched. From germline, CDR1 is MDHEN and CDR2 SYDVKM. The length of the CDR3 is 19 residues. The CDR3 nucleotides are TGTGCCAGCAGTTTGTGGACAGGGGGCCCACCCTCATACACAGATACGCAGTATTTT. Protein sequence: CASSLWTGGPPSYTDTQYF.